The 21 T cell receptor beta chains below all came from one sample that was sequenced in a study of T-cell memory formation after mild COVID-19. MiXCR, applied by TCRdb to the 5' RACE reads, yields one record per CDR3 protein. The table has about 340,000 distinct CDR3 sequences, more than 20% seen once. The source material was PBMCs or a T cell subset sorted from them (not recorded which). These receptors all come from a man between 18 and 35 years old who had mild COVID-19 (a few samples of this study predate the infection). Cell type and time point are not known.

The rearrangement uses TRBV9 and TRBJ1-3, with D possibly matching TRBD1 (6 bases). The V and J ends lost 5 bases and 4 bases respectively, with 10 bases between them. CDR3 size: 13 residues. CDR1 and CDR2 (germline): SGDLS, YYNGEE. The CDR3 nucleotides read TGTGCCAGCAGATCAGGGGTAGGAAACACCATATATTTT. It translates to CASRSGVGNTIYF.

A few counts support this clonotype. The chain employs TRBV7-2 and TRBJ2-1; 7 bases map to TRBD1. V was clipped by 0 bases and J by 2 bases; unmatched bases: 4. Per germline, CDR1 SGHTA and CDR2 FQGNSA. This CDR3 contains 16 residues. The CDR3 nucleotides read TGTGCCAGCAGCTTAGCGAGGGACAGCACCTACAATGAGCAGTTCTTC. This codes for CASSLARDSTYNEQFF.

The genes are TRBV2 and TRBJ2-3, with no clear D. CDR1 and CDR2 (germline): SNHLY, FYNNEI. V lost 0 bases to trimming and J lost 2 bases, with 6 bases between them. The CDR3 spans 14 residues. CDR3 nucleotides: TGTGCCAGCAGTGAAGCGCTTTTCACAGATACGCAGTATTTT. Translating gives CASSEALFTDTQYF.

The chain joins TRBV7-6 to TRBJ2-1; TRBD1 is a possible D gene (6 bases). This CDR3 has 13 residues. CDR1 SGHVS and CDR2 FNYEAQ come from the germline V gene. V dropped 6 bases and J dropped 9 bases, with 15 bases sitting between them. The CDR3 loop is CASRPTGPREQFF. The CDR3, as DNA: TGTGCCAGCAGGCCCACAGGGCCTCGTGAGCAGTTCTTC. Full variable domain (missing parts from reference TRBV7-6 and TRBJ2-1): GAGVSQSPRYKVTKRGQDVALRCDPISGHVSLYWYRQALGQGPEFLTYFNYEAQQDKSGLPNDRFSAERPEGSISTLTIQRTEQRDSAMYRCASRPTGPREQFFGPGTRLTVL.

V and J are TRBV24-1 and TRBJ2-5, with 10 nucleotides matching TRBD1. The CDR3 is made up of 15 amino acids. Germline V lookup: CDR1 KGHDR, CDR2 SFDVKD. V shed 4 bases and J 5 bases; nucleotides not matched to a gene: 6. The CDR3 DNA is TGTGCCACCAGTGAGGCCGGGACAGGGGCCGAGACCCAGTACTTC. Its translation is CATSEAGTGAETQYF.

CDR3 amino acids: CSAEAGTASYNEQFF. CDR3 sequence (DNA): TGCAGTGCTGAAGCCGGGACAGCTTCCTACAATGAGCAGTTCTTC. The rearrangement joins TRBV20-1 to TRBJ2-1, with 7 nucleotides matching TRBD1. From germline, CDR1 is DFQATT and CDR2 SNEGSKA (reference sequence). Trimming cost V 5 bases and J 1 base; bases outside gene matches: 8. The CDR3 is 15 residues long.

The CDR3 nucleotides are TGCGCCAGCAGCTTGGCCATAGACGGACCTAAAGTCGTC. It yields the protein CASSLAIDGPKVV. This sequence joins TRBV5-1 and TRBJ2-7, with D uncertain. This CDR3 comprises 13 residues. Germline assignment: CDR1 SGHRS and CDR2 YFSETQ.

The chain carries TRBV29-1 and TRBJ2-5; the match to TRBD1 covers 8 bases. Losses at the gene ends were 3 bases for V and 2 bases for J; bases not matched to a gene: 8. From germline, CDR1 is SQVTM and CDR2 ANQGSEA. CDR3 length: 15 amino acids. In DNA, the CDR3 is TGCAGCGTTGAGGAGGACAGGGAAGATCAAGAGACCCAGTACTTC. Its protein is CSVEEDREDQETQYF.

The gene calls are TRBV11-3 and TRBJ1-1; the match to TRBD1 covers 7 bases. Trimming cost V 7 bases and J 4 bases; bases outside gene matches: 3. This CDR3 has 12 amino acids. Germline V gene sequence: CDR1 SGHNT, CDR2 YENEEA. The CDR3 reads CASTQGVTEAFF. As DNA, the CDR3 is TGTGCCAGCACCCAGGGGGTCACTGAAGCTTTCTTT.

The chain has TRBV7-2 and TRBJ1-4, with D perhaps TRBD1 (6 bases). Trimming took 3 bases from V and 7 from J, leaving 15 bases between them. The CDR3 length is 15 residues. CDR1 SGHTA and CDR2 FQGNSA come from the germline V gene. The CDR3 spells CASSFRGARGEKLFF. The CDR3 bases are TGTGCCAGCAGCTTTAGGGGGGCTAGGGGTGAAAAACTGTTTTTT.

This clonotype has only a few counts. V gene TRBV7-6 combines with J gene TRBJ2-7; 8 positions match TRBD2. This CDR3 comprises 16 residues. The germline gives CDR1 SGHVS, CDR2 FNYEAQ. Trimming removed 1 base from V and 0 bases from J; junction bases left unmatched: 5. This CDR3 is CASSLVAGGNSYEQYF. The CDR3 DNA reads TGTGCCAGCAGCTTAGTTGCGGGGGGCAACTCCTACGAGCAGTACTTC.

This clonotype was observed a handful of times. The V gene is TRBV15, the J gene TRBJ2-3; TRBD2 might be the D (5 bases). Germline lookup yields CDR1 LNHNV and CDR2 YYDKDF (reference sequence). Trimming removed 5 bases from V and 5 bases from J, with 20 bases in between. The CDR3 is made up of 16 amino acids. CDR3 nucleotide sequence: TGTGCCACCAGCCGTAAGTCGGGGTCATTTGGAGATACGCAGTATTTT. Protein product: CATSRKSGSFGDTQYF.

The chain combines TRBV13 with TRBJ1-1; D possibly corresponds to TRBD1 (6 bases). The CDR3 has 13 residues. V was shortened by 5 bases and J by 1 base, with 8 bases between the two germline ends. The germline CDR1 and CDR2 sequences are PRHDT and FYEKMQ (reference sequence). The CDR3 sequence is CASSRRGNTEAFF. The CDR3 DNA sequence: TGTGCCAGCAGCCGCAGGGGGAACACTGAAGCTTTCTTT.

This clonotype was found a few times. The chain couples TRBV7-9 to TRBJ1-1; TRBD1 is a possible D gene (6 bases). Trimming took 5 bases from V and 1 from J, leaving 17 bases between them. The CDR3 totals 16 residues. The germline gives CDR1 SEHNR, CDR2 FQNEAQ (reference sequence). The CDR3 DNA follows: TGTGCCAGCAGCCAAATCCAACAGGGCCCGAACACTGAAGCTTTCTTT. It is translated as CASSQIQQGPNTEAFF.

The chain carries TRBV3-1 and TRBJ2-1; 7 bases map to TRBD2. Germline trimming cut 1 base from V and 13 bases from J; bases unmatched to any gene: 7. The CDR3 runs to 13 residues. Looked up from germline, CDR1 is LGHDT and CDR2 is YNNKEL (reference sequence). Written as DNA, the CDR3 is TGTGCCAGCAGCCAAGGACGGAGGACTAGTCAGTTCTTC. It is translated as CASSQGRRTSQFF.

This clonotype was counted many times. The chain combines TRBV14 with TRBJ2-3; TRBD1 or TRBD2 may be the D gene (5 bases each). Germline lookup yields CDR1 SGHDN and CDR2 FVKESK. Trimming removed 6 bases at V and 2 bases at J, with 12 bases between. The CDR3 spans 14 residues. CDR3 sequence (DNA): TGTGCCAGCAGTCTGTGGGGGTCCACAGATACGCAGTATTTT. It translates to CASSLWGSTDTQYF.

This chain links TRBV7-2 with TRBJ1-6; D call uncertain. Germline CDR1 reads SGHTA; CDR2 reads FQGNSA. V dropped 1 base and J dropped 9 bases, with 10 bases sitting between them. This CDR3 has 14 amino acids. CDR3 DNA: TGTGCCAGCAGCTTAGGGGTGTCGGGTTCACCCCTCCACTTT. This gives the protein CASSLGVSGSPLHF.

This clonotype was seen a few times. The chain employs TRBV7-9 and TRBJ1-1; D not certain. V shed 7 bases and J shed 4 bases, with 4 bases lying between them. CDR1 SEHNR and CDR2 FQNEAQ come from the germline V gene (reference sequence). The length of the CDR3 is 10 residues. CDR3 residues: CASTGTEAFF. CDR3 bases: TGTGCCAGCACCGGCACTGAAGCTTTCTTT.

The chain carries TRBV10-3 and TRBJ2-3; either TRBD1 or TRBD2 may fit D (6 bases each). The CDR3 covers 15 residues. Germline V gene lookup returns CDR1 ENHRY and CDR2 SYGVKD. V dropped 6 bases and J dropped 0 bases, with 13 bases sitting between them. CDR3 sequence: CAIRETGTSTDTQYF. DNA for the CDR3: TGTGCCATCAGGGAAACAGGGACTAGCACAGATACGCAGTATTTT.

This clonotype was counted a few times. The chain couples TRBV6-6 to TRBJ2-7; D may be TRBD2 (5 bases). Trimming took off 6 bases at V and 3 bases at J, with 12 bases between the two ends. The germline V gene has CDR1 MNHNY and CDR2 SVGAGI (reference sequence). The CDR3 is 13 amino acids. DNA of the CDR3: TGTGCCAGCAGGACCACTAGGGACTACGAGCAGTACTTC. This sequence encodes CASRTTRDYEQYF.

This clonotype has more than one count but fewer than ten. This chain links TRBV7-2 with TRBJ2-3, with D perhaps being TRBD1 or TRBD2 (5 bases each). This CDR3 is built from 15 residues. Germline V gene sequence: CDR1 SGHTA, CDR2 FQGNSA. Between the trimmed V and J ends, which lost 5 bases and 6 bases, there was a span of 18 bases. CDR3 residues: CASSLLPGRVDTQYF. The CDR3 nucleotides are TGTGCCAGCAGCCTCCTTCCGGGGCGGGTGGATACGCAGTATTTT.